Each of the 26 T cell receptor beta chains below was sequenced from the same sample in a study of blood T cell repertoires in COVID-19 (dated by TCRdb to the early 2020s). Library prep was done by the immunoSEQ multiplex PCR assay. TCRdb limited this immuneACCESS table to in-frame rearrangements with V and J called. A share of clones is missing; checked studies link under half to unresolved V genes, and the rest is unexplained. This sample gives 250,000 to 350,000 clones in total; more than 85% of them show up just once. The ten largest clones capture about 2.2% of the sample. Source material: peripheral blood. The receptors shown here come from a woman in her thirties with COVID-19, enrolled during active disease.

The V gene is TRBV14, the J gene TRBJ2-2, with D possibly TRBD2 on 6 matching bases. Trimming left V 4 bases short and J 0 bases short, with 12 bases between. CDR3 length: 16 amino acids. Germline lookup yields CDR1 SGHDN and CDR2 FVKESK. CDR3 bases: TGTGCCAGCAGCCGGGACTTCGGCGCGAACACCGGGGAGCTGTTTTTT. This encodes CASSRDFGANTGELFF.

This clone showed up just once. The chain uses TRBV6-5 and TRBJ1-2; D possibly corresponds to TRBD1 (6 bases). V was trimmed by 5 bases and J by 2 bases, leaving 15 bases between them. Germline assignment: CDR1 MNHEY and CDR2 SVGAGI. This CDR3 has 15 amino acids. This CDR3 is CASSNNRDWNYGYTF. The CDR3 DNA follows: TGTGCCAGCAGTAACAACAGGGATTGGAACTATGGCTACACCTTC.

This clone was recorded once. This chain links TRBV9 with TRBJ1-1, with D uncertain. With 0 bases removed from V and 1 base from J, the gap between germline ends came to 4 bases. The germline CDR1 and CDR2 sequences are SGDLS and YYNGEE. The CDR3 totals 13 residues. CDR3 sequence reads: CASSVDGNTEAFF. The DNA for the CDR3 is TGTGCCAGCAGCGTAGACGGGAACACTGAAGCTTTCTTT. Full variable domain (rest looked up from reference TRBV9 and TRBJ1-1): DSGVTQTPKHLITATGQRVTLRCSPRSGDLSVYWYQQSLDQGLQFLIQYYNGEERAKGNILERFSAQQFPDLHSELNLSSLELGDSALYFCASSVDGNTEAFFGQGTRLTVV.

The chain carries TRBV5-1 and TRBJ1-5, with D perhaps TRBD1 (6 bases). There are 14 residues in the CDR3. V dropped 4 bases and J dropped 6 bases, with 14 bases sitting between them. The germline V gene has CDR1 SGHRS and CDR2 YFSETQ. This chain's CDR3 is CASSLQGQGQPQHF. The CDR3 DNA reads TGCGCCAGCAGCCTACAGGGTCAGGGTCAGCCCCAGCATTTT.

This clone was recorded only once. The V and J genes are TRBV7-9 and TRBJ2-7; tentative D call: TRBD2 (6 bases). Germline CDR1 reads SEHNR; CDR2 reads FQNEAQ (reference sequence). The CDR3 consists of 13 residues. Deletions cut 5 bases from V and 1 base from J, with 9 bases between. CDR3 residues: CASSPGGSYEQYF. The CDR3 DNA is TGTGCCAGCAGCCCAGGAGGGTCCTACGAGCAGTACTTC.

V and J are TRBV4-1 and TRBJ2-5, with D maybe TRBD2 (6 bases). The germline V gene has CDR1 MGHRA and CDR2 YSYEKL. V was shortened by 1 base and J by 3 bases, with 12 bases between the two germline ends. The CDR3 runs to 15 residues. CDR3 DNA: TGCGCCAGCAGCCAAGTTCACGGGGAGGAAGAGACCCAGTACTTC. It codes for CASSQVHGEEETQYF.

V is TRBV5-1 and J is TRBJ2-3, with TRBD2 identical over 8 bases. The CDR3 totals 14 residues. Germline CDR1 is SGHRS and CDR2 is YFSETQ. With 3 bases clipped from V and 4 bases from J, the junction kept 4 bases outside the gene matches. The CDR3 loop reads CASSSGGWADTQYF. The CDR3 bases are TGCGCCAGCAGCTCGGGAGGGTGGGCAGATACGCAGTATTTT.

The V gene is TRBV5-5, the J gene TRBJ2-3; 8 bases align to TRBD2. The length of the CDR3 is 20 residues. Per germline, CDR1 SGHKS and CDR2 YYEKEE (reference sequence). The V segment lost 4 bases and the J segment 2 bases; nucleotides outside the gene matches: 21. The DNA for the CDR3 is TGTGCCAGCAGCCCGAGAGAGCGGGAGATTCTGTCCAGCCCCACAGATACGCAGTATTTT. This codes for CASSPREREILSSPTDTQYF.

The chain has TRBV19 and TRBJ2-7, with 8 positions matching TRBD1. Germline trimming cut 4 bases from V and 0 bases from J; bases unmatched to any gene: 8. The CDR3 runs 16 residues. Germline V gene data show CDR1 as LNHDA and CDR2 as SQIVND (reference sequence). The CDR3 region has the DNA TGTGCCAGTAGTACCCCTCCGGACAGGGCCTCCTACGAGCAGTACTTC. Translation: CASSTPPDRASYEQYF.

The CDR3: CASSFGQGITEAFF. The CDR3 nucleotides are TGTGCCAGCAGTTTCGGACAGGGAATTACTGAAGCTTTCTTT. V is TRBV27 and J is TRBJ1-1; TRBD1 matches at 8 bases. The CDR3 is 14 residues long. Germline assignment: CDR1 MNHEY and CDR2 SMNVEV (reference sequence). V gave up 3 bases and J gave up 5 bases; unmatched junction bases: 5.

This clone was detected only a few times. The V gene is TRBV5-1, the J gene TRBJ1-1; 8 nucleotides align to TRBD1. The V gene's germline CDR1 is SGHRS and CDR2 YFSETQ. Losses at the gene ends were 4 bases for V and 9 bases for J; bases not matched to a gene: 11. This CDR3 has 14 amino acids. Written as DNA, the CDR3 is TGCGCCAGCAGCGTGACAGGGGACACCTTACAAGCTTTCTTT. Amino acids: CASSVTGDTLQAFF.

This sequence joins TRBV25-1 and TRBJ1-1; TRBD1 might be the D (5 bases). The CDR3 runs to 14 residues. Germline V gives CDR1 MGHDK, CDR2 SYGVNS. Deletions cut 0 bases from V and 8 bases from J, with 13 bases between. CDR3: CASSEYGGKVEAFF. CDR3 in DNA: TGTGCCAGCAGTGAATACGGGGGGAAAGTCGAAGCTTTCTTT.

This clone is a singleton in its sample. The chain recombines TRBV18 with TRBJ1-5, with a possible D match to TRBD1 (6 bases). Germline lookup yields CDR1 KGHSH and CDR2 LQKENI. This CDR3 is 13 amino acids long. Trimming removed 3 bases from V and 4 bases from J, with 7 bases in between. The CDR3 loop is CASSPDSNQPQHF. The CDR3 DNA reads as TGTGCCAGCTCACCGGACAGTAATCAGCCCCAGCATTTT.

J is TRBJ2-7 and V is TRBV5-1, with 10 bases aligning to TRBD2. V gave up 1 base and J gave up 3 bases; unmatched junction bases: 4. The CDR3 length is 15 residues. Per the germline V gene, CDR1 is SGHRS and CDR2 is YFSETQ. CDR3 DNA: TGCGCCAGCAGCTTGTCGACTAGCGGGTACTACGAGCAGTACTTC. It specifies CASSLSTSGYYEQYF.

The chain recombines TRBV5-6 with TRBJ1-5; D may be TRBD1 (5 bases). CDR1 and CDR2 from the germline V gene are SGHDT and YYEEEE. CDR3 size: 15 residues. V dropped 0 bases and J dropped 4 bases, with 11 bases sitting between them. CDR3 protein: CASSLAGGDNQPQHF. The CDR3 DNA reads as TGTGCCAGCAGCTTGGCCGGGGGTGATAATCAGCCCCAGCATTTT.

The rearrangement joins TRBV6-1 to TRBJ1-5, with 7 bases aligning to TRBD1. Trimming at V came to 3 bases and at J to 5 bases, leaving 4 bases not matched to a gene. CDR1 MNHNS and CDR2 SASEGT come from the germline V gene. This CDR3 is built from 14 residues. CDR3: CASSEDRRDQPQHF. DNA of the CDR3: TGTGCCAGCAGTGAGGACAGGCGAGATCAGCCCCAGCATTTT.

The chain is built from TRBV5-1 and TRBJ2-1, with 7 positions matching TRBD2. Losses at the gene ends were 3 bases for V and 3 bases for J; bases not matched to a gene: 3. The germline V gene encodes CDR1 SGHRS and CDR2 YFSETQ. The CDR3 spans 14 residues. The CDR3 region has the DNA TGCGCCAGCAGCTGGGGGGACTACTACAATGAGCAGTTCTTC. Amino acid sequence: CASSWGDYYNEQFF.

This rearrangement joins TRBV7-3 to TRBJ2-2, with D unclear. The CDR3 has 13 residues. Per germline, CDR1 SGHTA and CDR2 FQGTGA. V lost 2 bases and J 7 bases, leaving 8 bases between the germline ends. The CDR3 is CASSLEAVGELFF. CDR3 bases: TGTGCCAGCAGCTTAGAGGCGGTCGGGGAGCTGTTTTTT.

The rearrangement links TRBV10-2 to TRBJ2-5, with TRBD1 matching 8 bases. CDR3 size: 15 residues. In germline, CDR1 is WSHSY, CDR2 SAAADI. V lost 3 bases and J lost 4; bases outside the gene matches: 7. The CDR3 DNA reads as TGCGCCAGCAGTGAAGACAGGGGCTACCGAGAGACCCAGTACTTC. As protein: CASSEDRGYRETQYF.

In its sample, this clone was seen once. This chain joins TRBV5-6 and TRBJ2-2, with 10 bases lining up with TRBD2. The CDR3 extends over 13 amino acids. V lost 4 bases to trimming and J lost 11 bases; unmatched junction nucleotides: 5. In germline, CDR1 is SGHDT, CDR2 YYEEEE. In DNA, the CDR3 is TGTGCCAGCAGCCTCTTAGCGGGAGGCGAGCTGTTTTTT. Translation: CASSLLAGGELFF.

The chain employs TRBV15 and TRBJ2-1; D is possibly TRBD2 (5 bases). Trimming shortened V by 0 bases and J by 2 bases, and 14 bases separated the two germline ends. The CDR3 totals 17 residues. The germline gives CDR1 LNHNV, CDR2 YYDKDF (reference sequence). DNA of the CDR3: TGTGCCACCAGCAGAGAAGGCGGGCAGCGAACCTACAATGAGCAGTTCTTC. This gives the protein CATSREGGQRTYNEQFF.

This clone was detected a few times. This chain connects TRBV3-1 (or the pseudogene TRBV3-2) to TRBJ1-1; D possibly corresponds to TRBD1 (6 bases). The V gene lost 8 bases and the J gene lost 3 bases, with 19 bases spanning the gap. This CDR3 contains 15 residues. Germline V gene sequence: CDR1 LGHDT, CDR2 YNNKEL (reference sequence). Here the CDR3 reads CASSGRGSRDTEAFF. CDR3 bases: TGTGCCAGCTCGGGCAGGGGTTCAAGGGACACTGAAGCTTTCTTT.

V is TRBV28 and J is TRBJ2-7, with TRBD2 identical over 8 bases. Germline V gene data show CDR1 as MDHEN and CDR2 as SYDVKM. There are 15 residues in the CDR3. J was trimmed by 0 bases and V by 6 bases; bases with no gene match: 7. The CDR3 is CASSFSGKNSYEQYF. The CDR3, as DNA: TGTGCCAGCAGCTTTAGCGGGAAGAACTCCTACGAGCAGTACTTC.

The chain links TRBV6-2 or TRBV6-3 to TRBJ2-3; 8 bases map to TRBD1. With 2 bases clipped from V and 4 bases from J, the junction kept 5 bases outside the gene matches. The CDR3 covers 15 residues. CDR1 MNHEY and CDR2 SVGEGT come from the germline V gene. The CDR3 is CASSYRDRRADTQYF. For the CDR3, the DNA is TGTGCCAGCAGTTACCGGGACAGGCGGGCAGATACGCAGTATTTT.

This clone has just one count. The gene calls are TRBV6-1 and TRBJ1-1; 7 nucleotides line up with TRBD1. J lost 3 bases, V lost 2 bases, and 15 bases had no gene match. Germline V gives CDR1 MNHNS, CDR2 SASEGT. CDR3 length equals 18 residues. CDR3 DNA sequence: TGTGCCAGCAGTGAATATCCCCCGCGTAGGGGGCGGGACACTGAAGCTTTCTTT. The encoded protein is CASSEYPPRRGRDTEAFF.

With regard to this clone: At one end the junction does not follow the germline gene, possibly because of a read error. Additional DNA sequences in this sample encode the identical CDR3. The chain couples TRBV28 to TRBJ2-2; D not certain. The CDR3 sequence is 15 residues long. Germline lookup yields CDR1 MDHEN and CDR2 SYDVKM. The CDR3: CASSFRHLNTGELFF. The CDR3 nucleotides read TGTGCCAGCAGTTTCCGACACCTGAACACTGGGGAGCTGTTTTTT.